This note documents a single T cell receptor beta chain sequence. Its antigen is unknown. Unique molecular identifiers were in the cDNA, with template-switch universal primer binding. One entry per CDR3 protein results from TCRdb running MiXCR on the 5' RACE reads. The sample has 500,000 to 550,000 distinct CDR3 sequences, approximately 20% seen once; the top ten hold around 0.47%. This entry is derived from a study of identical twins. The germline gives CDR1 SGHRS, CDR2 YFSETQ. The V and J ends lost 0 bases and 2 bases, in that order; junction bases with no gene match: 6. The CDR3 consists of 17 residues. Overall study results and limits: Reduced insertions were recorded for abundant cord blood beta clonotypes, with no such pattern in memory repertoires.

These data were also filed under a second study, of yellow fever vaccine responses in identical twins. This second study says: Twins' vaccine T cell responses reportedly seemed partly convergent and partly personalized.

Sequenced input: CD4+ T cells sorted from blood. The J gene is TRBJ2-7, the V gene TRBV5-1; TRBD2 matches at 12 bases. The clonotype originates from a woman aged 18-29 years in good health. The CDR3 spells CASSLASGRASPYEQYF. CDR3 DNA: TGCGCCAGCAGCTTGGCTAGCGGGAGGGCCAGTCCCTACGAGCAGTACTTC.